The 20 T cell receptor beta chains in this list originate from one sample, sequenced in a study of blood T cell repertoires in COVID-19. Assay used: immunoSEQ multiplex PCR; TCRdb lists only in-frame clones, some missing. Altogether more than 150,000 clones are present, 80% being singletons, with the ten largest covering 0.5% to 0.65%. The sample consisted of peripheral blood. The origin of the receptors is a man aged 60-69 years with acute or convalescent COVID-19.

This chain uses TRBV20-1 with TRBJ1-1; D unclear. CDR3 length: 11 residues. Looked up from germline, CDR1 is DFQATT and CDR2 is SNEGSKA (reference sequence). The V end lost 1 base, the J end lost 10 bases, and 10 bases lay between the germline ends. CDR3 amino acids: CSARGPGVAFF. The CDR3 bases are TGCAGTGCTAGAGGTCCCGGGGTAGCTTTCTTT.

This chain links TRBV27 with TRBJ2-2; 8 bases match TRBD2. Germline CDR1 MNHEY, CDR2 SMNVEV (reference sequence). CDR3 length equals 16 residues. Germline trimming cut 6 bases from V and 6 bases from J; bases unmatched to any gene: 12. The CDR3 DNA reads TGTGCCAGCAGATCGACTAGCGCGGGGGGTGCCGGGGAGCTGTTTTTT. Residues: CASRSTSAGGAGELFF.

Points on this clone: Other DNA sequences in the sample encode the same CDR3. The rearrangement uses TRBV5-1 and TRBJ1-1; TRBD1 might be the D (6 bases). The CDR3 has 14 amino acids. The V gene lost 0 bases and the J gene lost 2 bases, with 8 bases spanning the gap. Germline CDR1 SGHRS, CDR2 YFSETQ. CDR3 protein: CASSLDRANTEAFF. CDR3 coding DNA: TGCGCCAGCAGCTTGGACAGGGCTAACACTGAAGCTTTCTTT.

This chain uses TRBV19 with TRBJ2-6; TRBD1 matches at 8 bases. The CDR3 runs 15 residues. Germline CDR1 reads LNHDA; CDR2 reads SQIVND (reference sequence). Trimming removed 6 bases from V and 2 bases from J; junction bases left unmatched: 3. The CDR3 sequence is CASSPTGAGANVLTF. DNA for the CDR3: TGTGCCAGTAGCCCGACAGGGGCTGGGGCCAACGTCCTGACTTTC.

The rearrangement links TRBV6-5 to TRBJ2-3, with a possible D match to TRBD1 (6 bases). CDR1 and CDR2 from the germline V gene are MNHEY and SVGAGI. The CDR3 has 13 amino acids. Trimming took 5 bases from V and 8 from J, leaving 14 bases between them. This CDR3 is CASSIYRVGTQYF. The CDR3 bases are TGTGCCAGCAGTATCTACAGGGTCGGTACGCAGTATTTT.

The CDR3 region has the DNA TGTGCCATCAGTGCCCCGGGACAGAAGCAAGAGACCCAGTACTTC. Residues: CAISAPGQKQETQYF. The chain is built from TRBV10-3 and TRBJ2-5; 7 bases are shared with TRBD1. With V trimmed by 4 bases and J by 2 bases, 7 bases remained unmatched. Germline CDR1 reads ENHRY; CDR2 reads SYGVKD. This CDR3 contains 15 residues.

V and J are TRBV2 and TRBJ1-6; unclear D gene. Trimming stripped 7 bases from V and 5 bases from J, with 15 bases between. This CDR3 comprises 15 residues. Germline lookup yields CDR1 SNHLY and CDR2 FYNNEI. This chain's CDR3 is CASTLYTGHNSPLHF. The CDR3 DNA sequence: TGTGCCAGCACCCTATATACCGGTCATAATTCACCCCTCCACTTT.

This clone is a singleton in its sample. The chain couples TRBV28 to TRBJ2-7; weak D call: TRBD1 (7 bases). The CDR3 loop spans 15 amino acids. Germline assignment: CDR1 MDHEN and CDR2 SYDVKM. Trimming pared 7 bases from V and 4 bases from J, leaving 20 bases between. This CDR3 reads CASTPGAGGSYEQYF. The CDR3 coding sequence is TGTGCCAGCACCCCGGGGGCAGGGGGAAGTTACGAGCAGTACTTC.

The chain joins TRBV10-3 to TRBJ2-7; no clear D gene. Germline V gene lookup returns CDR1 ENHRY and CDR2 SYGVKD. V was cut by 8 bases and J by 2 bases, with 10 bases left in between. The CDR3 has 12 residues. The CDR3 DNA reads TGTGCCATCGGTCCTCTAACCTACGAGCAGTACTTC. It encodes CAIGPLTYEQYF.

This clone was found once. This rearrangement joins TRBV14 to TRBJ1-1, with D unclear. Germline values: CDR1 SGHDN, CDR2 FVKESK. This CDR3 spans 14 amino acids. The ends were cut back, 6 bases at V and 1 base at J, with 12 bases in the middle. DNA of the CDR3: TGTGCCAGCAGTGTTCCAACGGGGAACACTGAAGCTTTCTTT. The encoded protein is CASSVPTGNTEAFF.

In its sample, this clone was seen once. The chain is built from TRBV6-8 and TRBJ2-3; 12 nucleotides align to TRBD2. The CDR3 runs to 15 residues. Trimming took 6 bases from V and 5 from J; bases not matched to a gene: 6. The germline V gene encodes CDR1 MNHGY and CDR2 SAAAGT. CDR3 sequence (DNA): TGTGCCAGCAGCAGGACTAGCGGGAATATAGATACGCAGTATTTT. Its protein product is CASSRTSGNIDTQYF.

The chain uses TRBV11-3 and TRBJ2-2; 7 bases fit TRBD1. This CDR3 region has 13 residues. In germline, CDR1 is SGHNT, CDR2 YENEEA. Germline trimming cut 5 bases from V and 7 bases from J; bases unmatched to any gene: 4. For the CDR3, the DNA is TGTGCCAGCAGCCTACAGGGGTTCGGGGAGCTGTTTTTT. Translated, it gives CASSLQGFGELFF.

J is TRBJ1-6 and V is TRBV3-1 (or the pseudogene TRBV3-2); perhaps TRBD1 as D (6 bases). This CDR3 has 15 amino acids. Trimming shortened V by 1 base and J by 7 bases, and 11 bases separated the two germline ends. The germline V gene has CDR1 LGHDT and CDR2 YNNKEL (reference sequence). The CDR3 loop reads CASSQGYRGNSPLHF. CDR3 in DNA: TGTGCCAGCAGCCAAGGGTATAGGGGGAATTCACCCCTCCACTTT.

The V call is TRBV9, the J call TRBJ1-2; D gene ambiguous. V lost 3 bases, J lost 5 bases, and 11 bases lay in between. The CDR3 contains 13 residues. Per the germline V gene, CDR1 is SGDLS and CDR2 is YYNGEE. CDR3 sequence (DNA): TGTGCCAGCAGCGAATACGACAAATATGGCTACACCTTC. It codes for CASSEYDKYGYTF.

This sequence joins TRBV6-1 and TRBJ1-2, with D possibly being TRBD1 (5 bases). Per germline, CDR1 MNHNS and CDR2 SASEGT. Trimming removed 0 bases at V and 0 bases at J, with 8 bases between. The CDR3 loop spans 15 amino acids. CDR3 protein: CASSEAGRPNYGYTF. In nucleotides, the CDR3 is TGTGCCAGCAGTGAAGCGGGGCGGCCTAACTATGGCTACACCTTC.

J is TRBJ2-3 and V is TRBV7-9, with D possibly being TRBD2 (6 bases). Per germline, CDR1 SEHNR and CDR2 FQNEAQ (reference sequence). This CDR3 region has 14 residues. The V end lost 6 bases, the J end lost 0 bases, and 10 bases lay between the germline ends. The chain's CDR3 is CASSSGLSTDTQYF. The CDR3 coding sequence is TGTGCCAGCAGTTCGGGACTGAGCACAGATACGCAGTATTTT.

This chain's CDR3 is CASSREGRDTEAFF. CDR3 DNA sequence: TGTGCCAGCAGCCGGGAGGGTCGGGACACTGAAGCTTTCTTT. This rearrangement joins TRBV6-5 to TRBJ1-1; D ambiguous. This CDR3 is built from 14 residues. Looked up from germline, CDR1 is MNHEY and CDR2 is SVGAGI. The V end lost 6 bases, the J end lost 3 bases, and 14 bases lay between the germline ends.

This clone occurred a few times. The chain combines TRBV28 with TRBJ2-7; TRBD2 might be the D (6 bases). The CDR3 runs to 13 residues. Germline assignment: CDR1 MDHEN and CDR2 SYDVKM. V was shortened by 7 bases and J by 9 bases, with 19 bases between the two germline ends. CDR3 region: CASTQTSPSAQYF. CDR3 in DNA: TGTGCCAGCACCCAGACTAGTCCCTCAGCGCAGTACTTC.

V gene TRBV29-1 combines with J gene TRBJ1-2, with 10 nucleotides matching TRBD1. V was pared by 4 bases and J by 7 bases, with 3 bases of the junction left unmatched. Germline CDR1 reads SQVTM; CDR2 reads ANQGSEA. CDR3 length: 12 residues. Written as DNA, the CDR3 is TGCAGCGTTGGACAGGGGGCCCTTGGCTACACCTTC. It codes for CSVGQGALGYTF.

The rearrangement uses TRBV6-2 or TRBV6-3 and TRBJ1-5, with 7 bases that match TRBD1. From germline, CDR1 is MNHEY and CDR2 SVGEGT. V gave up 5 bases and J gave up 2 bases; unmatched junction bases: 12. This CDR3 spans 17 amino acids. The CDR3 coding sequence is TGTGCCAGCAGTCGGCCCTCAGGGGGTTGGGGCAATCAGCCCCAGCATTTT. Its translation is CASSRPSGGWGNQPQHF.